A selection of T cell receptor beta chains follows, all from one sample in a study of CD8+ T cells in alopecia areata. Sequencing was performed with immunoSEQ multiplex PCR; in TCRdb, only in-frame clones are kept and a portion is missing. Here the sample spans 120,000 or so clones, around 45% being singletons. The sample was NKG2D-low CD8+ T cells sorted from blood. Every receptor here comes from a human donor with alopecia areata. Both conserved end residues are part of each CDR3. The D gene is left open where the match is weak. Clone size appears in some rows only: once, few, many, or a class for an expanded clone.

clone_size j_call cdr3_length d_call v_call cdr3_nt cdr3_aa
- TRBJ1-4 13 - TRBV30 TGTGCCTGGAGTGCCGGAGGATGGGAAAAACTGTTTTTT CAWSAGGWEKLFF
- TRBJ2-4 11 - TRBV27 TGTGCCAGCAGTTTTAAAAACATTCAGTACTTC CASSFKNIQYF
- TRBJ2-2 15 - TRBV29-1 TGCAGCGTTGAAACGGGACTGGGCTACACCGGGGAGCTGTTTTTT CSVETGLGYTGELFF
- TRBJ2-3 13 - TRBV4-1 TGCGCCAGCAGCCCAGAACACACAGATACGCAGTATTTT CASSPEHTDTQYF
few TRBJ2-5 14 TRBD2 TRBV5-1 TGCGCCAGCAGCTCCGATAGCGGGGTTGAGACCCAGTACTTC CASSSDSGVETQYF
few TRBJ2-7 13 - TRBV29-1 TGCAGCGTTGAAAGCAGGTCGACCTACGAGCAGTACTTC CSVESRSTYEQYF
few TRBJ1-2 14 TRBD1 TRBV7-9 TGTGCCAGCAGCTTAGTCACAGGGGGCCATGGCTACACCTTC CASSLVTGGHGYTF
few TRBJ2-7 13 - TRBV30 TGTGCCTGGAGCCCAGGGGAACGGAACGAGCAGTACTTC CAWSPGERNEQYF
- TRBJ2-2 13 - TRBV29-1 TGCAGCGCCCCGGGTCCGAACACCGGGGAGCTGTTTTTT CSAPGPNTGELFF
- TRBJ1-2 13 - TRBV27 TGTGCCAGCAGTCGCGATCGAGGGAATGGCTACACCTTC CASSRDRGNGYTF
few TRBJ2-7 14 - TRBV27 TGTGCCAGCAGTTTAAAAGGGTCTTCCTACGAGCAGTACTTC CASSLKGSSYEQYF
- TRBJ1-2 11 - TRBV28 TGTGCCAGCAGTTCAGGGGTGGGCTACACCTTC CASSSGVGYTF
- TRBJ2-3 15 TRBD1 TRBV5-6 TGTGCCAGCAGCTTGGGACAGGGGGTCGCAGATACGCAGTATTTT CASSLGQGVADTQYF
few TRBJ2-1 15 - TRBV11-2 TGTGCCAGCAGCCCCGAGGCGGATGTGGGCAATGAGCAGTTCTTC CASSPEADVGNEQFF
- TRBJ2-3 15 - TRBV6-5 TGTGCCAGCACCAGCGTAGGGGGGAGCACAGATACGCAGTATTTT CASTSVGGSTDTQYF
- TRBJ2-5 13 - TRBV28 TGTGCCAGCTACGGGCAGCTCCAAGAGACCCAGTACTTC CASYGQLQETQYF
few TRBJ2-2 16 - TRBV28 TGTGCCAGCAGTCCCCTGTTCGACGCGAACACCGGGGAGCTGTTTTTT CASSPLFDANTGELFF
once TRBJ2-5 11 - TRBV2 TGTGCCAGCTTCGGGGGTGAGACCCAGTACTTC CASFGGETQYF
- TRBJ2-4 12 TRBD2 TRBV27 TGTGCCAGCAGTTCATATAGCGGGGGGAAGTACTTC CASSSYSGGKYF
- TRBJ2-1 15 TRBD2 TRBV30 TGTGCCTGGAGCCTTAGCGGGAAAACATACAATGAGCAGTTCTTC CAWSLSGKTYNEQFF
few TRBJ2-5 14 - TRBV5-1 TGCGCCAGCAGCTTGGTGCAGACCGAAGAGACCCAGTACTTC CASSLVQTEETQYF
- TRBJ2-3 15 - TRBV6-6 TGTGCCAGCACCCTAGGCGGGGGCTCGACAGATACGCAGTATTTT CASTLGGGSTDTQYF
few TRBJ1-1 14 - TRBV29-1 TGCAGCGCCACGGGATCCACCCACAACACTGAAGCTTTCTTT CSATGSTHNTEAFF
few TRBJ2-7 12 - TRBV6-6 TGTGCCAGCACAGGGGCGCCTTCCGAGCAGTACTTC CASTGAPSEQYF
few TRBJ2-7 11 - TRBV5-1 TGCGCCAGCATGGATCAGCGAGAGCAGTACTTC CASMDQREQYF
- TRBJ2-7 15 TRBD2 TRBV27 TGTGCCAGCAGTGAACTAGCGGGAGTATCGCCCGAGCAGTACTTC CASSELAGVSPEQYF
- TRBJ2-7 13 - TRBV7-7 TGTGCTAGCAGCCCCCTCAGCGGGTACGAGCAGTACTTC CASSPLSGYEQYF
- TRBJ2-1 14 TRBD2 TRBV29-1 TGCAGCGTTGGGACTAGCGGTCCCTACAATGAGCAGTTCTTC CSVGTSGPYNEQFF
- TRBJ1-1 12 TRBD1 TRBV5-6 TGTGCCAGCAGCTATGGGACAGCTGAAGCTTTCTTT CASSYGTAEAFF
few TRBJ1-1 14 - TRBV23-1 TGCGCCAGCAGTCAATCGGTCCCGAACACTGAAGCTTTCTTT CASSQSVPNTEAFF
few TRBJ2-5 15 - TRBV6-4 TGTGCCAGCAGTCCCAGTGGAGGCGACCAAGAGACCCAGTACTTC CASSPSGGDQETQYF